This T cell receptor (beta chain) was sequenced for a study of cytotoxic CD8 clonotypes in ibrutinib-treated CLL. Study results and caveats: At baseline, clonality was higher than in age-matched healthy donors and correlated with CD8+ counts.

The method was immunoSEQ multiplex PCR; TCRdb's version includes in-frame clones alone and lacks a portion of them. The sample records over 25,000 clones, about 78% being singletons. Comments on this clone: What it recognizes is unknown.

The material sequenced was PBMCs, taken after 36 months of ibrutinib treatment. The origin of this receptor is a human donor with chronic lymphocytic leukemia.

The CDR3: CASSPRGSDGYTF. The CDR3, as DNA: TGTGCCAGCAGTCCCCGGGGGTCCGACGGCTACACCTTC. This chain connects TRBV27 to TRBJ1-2, with D maybe TRBD1 (5 bases). Trimming took off 5 bases at V and 8 bases at J, with 15 bases between the two ends. CDR1 is MNHEY, CDR2 SMNVEV, per germline (reference sequence). This CDR3 region has 13 residues.